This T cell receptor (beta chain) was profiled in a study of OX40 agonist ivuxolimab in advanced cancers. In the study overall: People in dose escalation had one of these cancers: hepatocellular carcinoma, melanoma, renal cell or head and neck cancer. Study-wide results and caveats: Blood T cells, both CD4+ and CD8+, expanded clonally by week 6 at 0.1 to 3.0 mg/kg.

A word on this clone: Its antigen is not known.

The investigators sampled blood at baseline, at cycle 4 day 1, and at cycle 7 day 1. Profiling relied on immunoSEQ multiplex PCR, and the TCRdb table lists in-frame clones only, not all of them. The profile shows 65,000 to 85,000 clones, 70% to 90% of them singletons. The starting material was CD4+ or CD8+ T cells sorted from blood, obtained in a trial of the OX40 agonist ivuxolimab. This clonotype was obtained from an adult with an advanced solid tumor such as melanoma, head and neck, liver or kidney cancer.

This CDR3 is CASSEASSSSSYEQYF. The CDR3 DNA reads TGTGCCAGCAGTGAAGCATCGTCTAGCAGCTCCTACGAGCAGTACTTC. The V and J genes are TRBV6-1 and TRBJ2-7; perhaps TRBD2 as D (5 bases). Germline values: CDR1 MNHNS, CDR2 SASEGT. Trimming stripped 0 bases from V and 0 bases from J, with 12 bases between. This CDR3 is 16 amino acids long.